What follows are 31 T cell receptor beta chains derived from one specimen sequenced in a study of CXCR3-negative and CXCR3-positive naive CD8 T cells. Each TRB cDNA library was prepared by 5' RACE (with UMI labels). TCRdb re-analyzed the 5' RACE reads; it lists each CDR3 protein once, without DNA. Recorded for this sample: about 28,000 distinct CDR3 sequences. The sequencing sample was made of memory CD8+ T cells from blood. The receptors originated from a human donor in good health. Some clones in this sample may be carry-over from other donors' samples.

J is TRBJ2-2 and V is TRBV4-3; TCRdb indicates TRBD1, and absent DNA this call remains unverified. CDR1 is LGHNA and CDR2 is YSLEER in the germline V gene. There are 16 residues in the CDR3. The CDR3 reads CASSQDMGHETGELFF.

The V gene is TRBV12-3 or TRBV12-4, the J gene TRBJ2-4. This CDR3 is built from 12 residues. The CDR3 reads CATSRAKNIQYF.

V and J are TRBV20-1 and TRBJ1-1; TCRdb lists TRBD1, though no DNA is available to test this call. Germline V CDR1 and CDR2: DFQATT, SNEGSKA (reference sequence). This CDR3 region has 14 residues. The CDR3 here is CSARGDVSRTEAFF.

This CDR3 is CASSLSPGTSGQETQYF. This chain connects TRBV18 to TRBJ2-5; checking the TCRdb D call of TRBD2 is not possible without DNA. The length of the CDR3 is 17 residues. Looked up from germline, CDR1 is KGHSH and CDR2 is LQKENI.

This rearrangement joins TRBV18 to TRBJ2-2. CDR1 and CDR2 (germline): KGHSH, LQKENI. There are 14 residues in the CDR3. CDR3 region: CASSPTENTGELFF.

J is TRBJ1-4 and V is TRBV20-1; TCRdb designates TRBD1, a call that cannot be tested without DNA. The CDR3 totals 14 residues. CDR1 and CDR2 (germline): DFQATT, SNEGSKA (reference sequence). The CDR3 sequence is CSARDGTTNEKLFF.

The genes are TRBV28 and TRBJ2-2; the D call of TRBD1 rests on TCRdb alone, since no DNA is present to check it. The germline V gene has CDR1 MDHEN and CDR2 SYDVKM. This CDR3 comprises 13 residues. This CDR3 reads CASDQGAVGELFF.

V usage is TRBV5-6 and J usage is TRBJ2-3. The CDR3 runs 11 residues. Germline V gene sequence: CDR1 SGHDT, CDR2 YYEEEE. The chain's CDR3 is CASSWEDTQYF.

The gene calls are TRBV2 and TRBJ2-3; the D gene TCRdb calls, TRBD2, cannot be checked with no DNA. Germline V gene lookup returns CDR1 SNHLY and CDR2 FYNNEI. The CDR3 has 12 amino acids. This CDR3 is CASSRTDYTQYF. The full variable domain, in which reference TRBV2 and TRBJ2-3 provide the parts outside the CDR3, is EPEVTQTPSHQVTQMGQEVILRCVPISNHLYFYWYRQILGQKVEFLVSFYNNEISEKSEIFDDQFSVERPDGSNFTLKIRSTKLEDSAMYFCASSRTDYTQYFGPGTRLTVL.

The chain is built from TRBV7-2 and TRBJ1-5; there is no DNA to check the TCRdb D call of TRBD1. The CDR3 extends over 19 amino acids. The germline CDR1 and CDR2 sequences are SGHTA and FQGNSA. The chain's CDR3 is CASSLVQVQHLGSNQPQHF.

V and J are TRBV20-1 and TRBJ1-5. There are 13 residues in the CDR3. Germline assignment: CDR1 DFQATT and CDR2 SNEGSKA (reference sequence). CDR3 region: CSARRTEGQPQHF.

The rearrangement joins TRBV7-9 to TRBJ2-7; lacking DNA, the TRBD1 call made by TCRdb goes unchecked. Germline lookup yields CDR1 SEHNR and CDR2 FQNEAQ (reference sequence). CDR3 length equals 16 residues. The CDR3 reads CASSLFIGRQTYEQYF.

The J gene is TRBJ1-1, the V gene TRBV20-1; as DNA is missing, the TRBD1 call by TCRdb cannot be tested. The CDR3 covers 16 residues. Looked up from germline, CDR1 is DFQATT and CDR2 is SNEGSKA (reference sequence). The CDR3: CSARGGPRLHHSEAFF.

V usage is TRBV7-9 and J usage is TRBJ2-3; as DNA is missing, the TRBD2 call by TCRdb cannot be tested. The CDR3 is 14 amino acids. The germline CDR1 and CDR2 sequences are SEHNR and FQNEAQ (reference sequence). This chain's CDR3 is CASSSRDYPDTQYF.

The chain's CDR3 is CASSLTGLIGDEQYF. V and J are TRBV5-1 and TRBJ2-7; no DNA is available, so the TRBD2 call from TCRdb remains unchecked. The CDR3 spans 15 residues. CDR1 is SGHRS and CDR2 is YFSETQ in the germline V gene.

The rearrangement links TRBV10-3 to TRBJ2-3; TCRdb's D call, TRBD1, is unchecked because there is no DNA. Germline values: CDR1 ENHRY, CDR2 SYGVKD. The length of the CDR3 is 14 residues. CDR3 sequence: CAIGESAQGDTQYF.

This rearrangement joins TRBV7-9 to TRBJ1-1. Germline V gene sequence: CDR1 SEHNR, CDR2 FQNEAQ (reference sequence). This CDR3 comprises 11 residues. The CDR3 spells CASRYNTEAFF.

V usage is TRBV4-1 and J usage is TRBJ2-7; TCRdb gives TRBD1 as the D gene, but with no DNA this cannot be confirmed. The germline V gene has CDR1 MGHRA and CDR2 YSYEKL. The CDR3 consists of 16 residues. CDR3 loop: CASSQEEGTGFYEQYF.

The V call is TRBV5-1, the J call TRBJ2-1; TCRdb picks TRBD2, but there is no DNA to check that call. In germline, CDR1 is SGHRS, CDR2 YFSETQ. The CDR3 extends over 14 amino acids. CDR3 amino acids: CASTSSGGYNEQFF. Supplemented by reference TRBV5-1 and TRBJ2-1, the full variable domain reads KAGVTQTPRYLIKTRGQQVTLSCSPISGHRSVSWYQQTPGQGLQFLFEYFSETQRNKGNFPGRFSGRQFSNSRSEMNVSTLELGDSALYLCASTSSGGYNEQFFGPGTRLTVL.

The genes are TRBV4-3 and TRBJ2-3. From germline, CDR1 is LGHNA and CDR2 YSLEER. The CDR3 has 14 residues. The CDR3 sequence: CASSQDDNTDTQYF.

This rearrangement joins TRBV19 to TRBJ2-1. In germline, CDR1 is LNHDA, CDR2 SQIVND (reference sequence). This CDR3 has 13 residues. The CDR3 sequence is CASSILLYNEQFF. The whole variable domain, filled in from reference TRBV19 and TRBJ2-1, reads DGGITQSPKYLFRKEGQNVTLSCEQNLNHDAMYWYRQDPGQGLRLIYYSQIVNDFQKGDIAEGYSVSREKKESFPLTVTSAQKNPTAFYLCASSILLYNEQFFGPGTRLTVL.

The rearrangement joins TRBV2 to TRBJ2-1; absent DNA, TCRdb's TRBD1 call cannot be checked. The CDR3 spans 18 residues. From germline, CDR1 is SNHLY and CDR2 FYNNEI. The CDR3: CASSELFSGTGAHNEQFF.

The rearrangement joins TRBV5-6 to TRBJ2-7; TCRdb designates TRBD1, a call that cannot be tested without DNA. CDR1 and CDR2 (germline): SGHDT, YYEEEE. This CDR3 comprises 13 residues. CDR3: CASSSGTGGEQYF.

The chain employs TRBV7-9 and TRBJ1-6; absent DNA, TCRdb's TRBD1 call cannot be checked. Germline CDR1 SEHNR, CDR2 FQNEAQ (reference sequence). The CDR3 runs to 17 residues. The CDR3 reads CASKVQGAGDNNSPLHF.

CDR3 residues: CSARDLLMNTEAFF. The chain links TRBV20-1 to TRBJ1-1. CDR1 and CDR2 (germline): DFQATT, SNEGSKA (reference sequence). CDR3 size: 14 residues.

This chain uses TRBV4-3 with TRBJ2-3; the D call from TCRdb, TRBD1, cannot be confirmed without DNA. Germline CDR1 is LGHNA and CDR2 is YSLEER. The CDR3 has 15 amino acids. CDR3 in amino acids: CASSQERGGHLIKYF.

V gene TRBV11-2 combines with J gene TRBJ2-7; no DNA is available, so the TRBD1 call from TCRdb remains unchecked. The V gene's germline CDR1 is SGHAT and CDR2 FQNNGV. This CDR3 is 16 amino acids long. The CDR3 loop is CASSLDSRQGDYEQYF.

J is TRBJ2-7 and V is TRBV10-3; the TCRdb call, TRBD1, lacks DNA for checking. This CDR3 has 12 residues. Germline V gives CDR1 ENHRY, CDR2 SYGVKD. CDR3: CATTGQGDEQYF.

In terms of frequency, this clonotype is medium-sized. The genes are TRBV4-1 and TRBJ2-1. This CDR3 is built from 12 residues. Germline CDR1 reads MGHRA; CDR2 reads YSYEKL. The chain's CDR3 is CASSPSGNEQFF.

The chain joins TRBV27 to TRBJ2-1. The CDR3 has 14 residues. CDR1 and CDR2 (germline): MNHEY, SMNVEV (reference sequence). This CDR3 is CASSKSQFSGEQFF.

By frequency, this clonotype is medium-sized (0.01 to 0.1%). CDR3 region: CASSPSSYEQYF. The chain recombines TRBV3-1 with TRBJ2-7. This CDR3 region has 12 residues. Germline V gene data show CDR1 as LGHDT and CDR2 as YNNKEL (reference sequence).